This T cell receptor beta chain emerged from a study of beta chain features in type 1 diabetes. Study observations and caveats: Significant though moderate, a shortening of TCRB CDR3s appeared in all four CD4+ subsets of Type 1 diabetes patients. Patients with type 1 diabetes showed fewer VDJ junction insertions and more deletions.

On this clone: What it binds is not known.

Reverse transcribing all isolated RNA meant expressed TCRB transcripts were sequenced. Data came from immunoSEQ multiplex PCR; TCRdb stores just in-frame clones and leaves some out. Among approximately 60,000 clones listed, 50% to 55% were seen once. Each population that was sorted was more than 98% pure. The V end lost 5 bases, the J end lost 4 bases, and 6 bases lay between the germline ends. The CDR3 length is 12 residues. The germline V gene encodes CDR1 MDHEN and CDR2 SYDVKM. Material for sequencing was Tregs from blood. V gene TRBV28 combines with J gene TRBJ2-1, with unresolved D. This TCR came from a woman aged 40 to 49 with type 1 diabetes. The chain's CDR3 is CASSPRYNEQFF. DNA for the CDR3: TGTGCCAGCAGTCCGCGGTACAATGAGCAGTTCTTC.